The rows below give T cell receptor beta chains drawn from one sample of a study of CD8+ T cells in alopecia areata. TCRdb's copy holds only in-frame clones and misses some; the assay was immunoSEQ multiplex PCR. The sample has some 56,000 clones; roughly 96% are singletons. The sample was CD8+ T cells sorted from blood, taken at week 0. The source of these receptors is a human donor with alopecia areata. Each CDR3 is given with its conserved first and last residue. A D gene is named only where the DNA matches it firmly. The size entry is marked missing in some rows and otherwise reads once, few, many or a size class.

clone_size | j_call | d_call | v_call | cdr3_nt | cdr3_aa
. | TRBJ2-7 | . | TRBV7-9 | TGTGCCAGCATGGCGGGGAGCTCCTACGAGCAGTACTTC | CASMAGSSYEQYF
. | TRBJ2-2 | . | TRBV5-6 | TGTGCCAGCAGCTTACTGTTAGACACCGGGGAGCTGTTTTTT | CASSLLLDTGELFF
. | TRBJ1-5 | . | TRBV2 | TGTGCCAGCAGCGAAGGACACCATAGCAATCAGCCCCAGCATTTT | CASSEGHHSNQPQHF
. | TRBJ2-7 | . | TRBV4-1 | TGCGCCAGCTTCGGGATCCATAGGATCGAGAGAAACAGGGCCCCTGAGACCTACGAGCAGTACTTC | CASFGIHRIERNRAPETYEQYF
. | TRBJ1-5 | . | TRBV5-8 | TGTGCCAGCAGCTTGGGGTGGCCTCAGCCCCAGCATTTT | CASSLGWPQPQHF
. | TRBJ2-7 | TRBD1 | TRBV29-1 | TGCAGCGGGAGACAGGGTTCCTCCTACGAGCAGTACTTC | CSGRQGSSYEQYF
. | TRBJ2-7 | . | TRBV29-1 | TGCAGCGTTGAGTTATGGCGGGACAGCTACTACGAGCAGTACTTC | CSVELWRDSYYEQYF
once | TRBJ1-1 | TRBD1 | TRBV4-1 | TGCGCCAGCAGCCAAGGGACAGGGAAAAGGGCTTTCTTT | CASSQGTGKRAFF
. | TRBJ2-1 | TRBD1 | TRBV27 | TGTGCCAGCAGTTTATCGGGGACAGGGGCCTATGAGCAGTTCTTC | CASSLSGTGAYEQFF
few | TRBJ2-6 | . | TRBV19 | TGTGCCAACTGGCTCACAAGGGCCGGGGCCAACGTCCTGACTTTC | CANWLTRAGANVLTF
once | TRBJ2-3 | . | TRBV2 | TGTGCCAGCAGTGAAGTGGCAGGTCCGGTCCATACGCAGTATTTT | CASSEVAGPVHTQYF
. | TRBJ1-5 | . | TRBV21-1 | TGTGCCAGCATAACTTGCGGGCTGATGGTAAACTACCTTGAACCCCAGCGGCCCCAGCATTTT | CASITCGLMVNYLEPQRPQHF
. | TRBJ2-3 | . | TRBV5-6 | TGTGCCAGCAGCTTGGGAGGGGGTAGTCGAGATACGCAGTATTTT | CASSLGGGSRDTQYF
once | TRBJ2-7 | TRBD1 | TRBV6-5 | TGTGCCAGCAGAACAGGGGGCCACGAGCAGTACTTC | CASRTGGHEQYF
. | TRBJ2-3 | TRBD1 | TRBV5-4 | TGTGCCAGCAGTTCCCCGTGGGACAGGGGGGGAAATACGCAGTATTTT | CASSSPWDRGGNTQYF
. | TRBJ2-1 | TRBD2 | TRBV19 | TGTGCCAGTAGTATTTTCGGGACTAGGGGCTACAATGAGCAGTTCTTC | CASSIFGTRGYNEQFF
once | TRBJ2-1 | TRBD2 | TRBV9 | TGTGCCAGCAGCGTAGGACTAGCGGGGGATGAGCAGTTCTTC | CASSVGLAGDEQFF
. | TRBJ2-1 | . | TRBV2 | TGTGCCAGCAGTTCTGGCCTGAGGCAGTTCTTC | CASSSGLRQFF
once | TRBJ1-2 | TRBD1 | TRBV5-4 | TGTGCCAGCAGCTCCCATCCCGGGACAGGGGGAGACTATGGCTACACCTTC | CASSSHPGTGGDYGYTF
. | TRBJ2-3 | . | TRBV6-1 | TGTGCCAGCAGTGAAGGCTTGAGGGTGGGGGACACAGATACGCAGTATTTT | CASSEGLRVGDTDTQYF
. | TRBJ2-3 | . | TRBV7-8 | TGTGCCAGCAGCCCAGTGGCGACAGGACTAGGAGACCCTTACGACACAGATACGCAGTATTTT | CASSPVATGLGDPYDTDTQYF
. | TRBJ1-2 | TRBD1 | TRBV7-9 | TGTGCCAGCAGCACTGACAGGGGGCTCAAACCCAGCTATGGCTACACCTTC | CASSTDRGLKPSYGYTF
. | TRBJ2-2 | TRBD1 | TRBV5-6 | TGTGCCAGCAGCTTGGAGTTGACAGGGGGCGCCGGGGAGCTGTTTTTT | CASSLELTGGAGELFF
. | TRBJ2-1 | . | TRBV5-4 | TGTGCCAGCAGCTCACCGGGGAATGAGCAGTTCTTC | CASSSPGNEQFF
. | TRBJ2-1 | TRBD2 | TRBV10-2 | TGCGCCAGCAGAGGACTAGCGGGGGGGGAAGTGGGCAATGAGCAGTTCTTC | CASRGLAGGEVGNEQFF